This note documents a single T cell receptor beta chain sequence. The antigen is unknown. The sample is drawn from a study of T cells in Graves' hyperthyroidism and ophthalmopathy. This CDR3 spans 12 amino acids. Germline loops: CDR1 DFQATT, CDR2 SNEGSKA (reference sequence). V was pared by 3 bases and J by 6 bases, with 9 bases between. Study-level findings and limits: From stable hyperthyroidism, ophthalmopathy was separated by a 13 V-J model. The model forecast ophthalmopathy, anticipating it by a median around 6.5 months before onset.

Amplification of TCR beta CDR3 regions was performed using RNA transcripts as template. HTBI primers were employed in a first-round RT-PCR of the TCR CDR3. MiXCR, run by TCRdb on the multiplex PCR reads, gives a single entry per CDR3 protein. The repertoire consists of about half a million distinct CDR3 sequences, with 20% to 25% occurring once and the leading ten covering around 47%. Diagnoses were established using clinical symptoms, serum thyroxine and TRAb, thyroid ultrasound and orbital computed tomography. This sequence originates from a woman between 65 and 79 years old with Graves' ophthalmopathy. The chain employs TRBV20-1 and TRBJ2-1, with D unclear. The sample consisted of blood. The CDR3 nucleotides are TGCAGTGCTAGGAGAAGACTCAATGAGCAGTTCTTC. Its protein is CSARRRLNEQFF.